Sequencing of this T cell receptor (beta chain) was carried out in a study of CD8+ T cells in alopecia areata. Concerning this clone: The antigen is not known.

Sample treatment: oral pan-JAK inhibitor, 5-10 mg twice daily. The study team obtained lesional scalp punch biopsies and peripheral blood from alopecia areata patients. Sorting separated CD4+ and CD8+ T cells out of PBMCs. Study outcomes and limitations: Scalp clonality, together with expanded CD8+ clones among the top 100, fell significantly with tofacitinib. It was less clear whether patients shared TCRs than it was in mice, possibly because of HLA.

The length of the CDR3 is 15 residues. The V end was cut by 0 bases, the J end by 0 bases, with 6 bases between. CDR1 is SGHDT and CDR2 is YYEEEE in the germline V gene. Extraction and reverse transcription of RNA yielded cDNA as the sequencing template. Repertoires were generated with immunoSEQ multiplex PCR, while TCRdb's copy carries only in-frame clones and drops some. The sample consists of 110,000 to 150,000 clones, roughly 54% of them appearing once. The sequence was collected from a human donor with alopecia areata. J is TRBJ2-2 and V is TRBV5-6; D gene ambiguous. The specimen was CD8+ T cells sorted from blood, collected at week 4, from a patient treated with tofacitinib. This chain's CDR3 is CASSLAGSNTGELFF. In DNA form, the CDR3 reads TGTGCCAGCAGCTTGGCAGGATCGAACACCGGGGAGCTGTTTTTT.